A selection of T cell receptor beta chains follows, all from one sample in a study of T-cell memory formation after mild COVID-19. TCRdb recomputed calls from the 5' RACE reads with MiXCR, one row per CDR3 protein. In the table there are fewer than 250,000 distinct CDR3 sequences, approximately 15% of which are singletons. Input material: PBMCs or a T cell subset sorted from them (not recorded which). The receptors here all came from an adult woman who had mild COVID-19 (a few samples of this study predate the infection). Cell type and time point are not known. Both conserved end residues are part of each CDR3. A D gene is named only where the DNA matches it firmly. Not all rows give a size; the values are once, few, many and, for expanded clones, a class.

V	size	D	J	DNA	CDR3
TRBV2	few	.	TRBJ1-5	TGTGCCACCGGGACGAGTGCTCAGCCCCAGCATTTT	CATGTSAQPQHF
TRBV5-1	.	TRBD2	TRBJ2-3	TGCGCCAGCAGCCCCCTGACTAGCGGGGGAAGCACAGATACGCAGTATTTT	CASSPLTSGGSTDTQYF
TRBV27	.	.	TRBJ2-1	TGTGCCAGCAGTTTCGCCGGGGCCTACAATGAGCAGTTCTTC	CASSFAGAYNEQFF
TRBV7-2	few	.	TRBJ1-2	TGTGCCAGCAGCTTATACAGGTTTTACACCTTC	CASSLYRFYTF
TRBV9	.	TRBD1	TRBJ1-6	TGTGCCAGCAGCGTAGGGGGGGGACAGGGAACCTCACCCCTCCACTTT	CASSVGGGQGTSPLHF
TRBV7-2	.	.	TRBJ1-2	TGTGCCAGCAGCTTAAAAGGTCCCCTAGGTGGTGGCTACACCTTC	CASSLKGPLGGGYTF
TRBV12-3/TRBV12-4	.	.	TRBJ1-3	TGTGCCAGCACCCCAACGTACCGTCCCGGAAACACCATATATTTT	CASTPTYRPGNTIYF
TRBV4-2	few	TRBD2	TRBJ2-1	TGTGCCAGCAGCCAAGAGGGTAGCGGGAGTGGCTACAATGAGCAGTTCTTC	CASSQEGSGSGYNEQFF
TRBV24-1	.	.	TRBJ2-1	TGTGCCACCAGTGATCAGGGACTCCCCTACAATGAGCAGTTCTTC	CATSDQGLPYNEQFF
TRBV7-3	few	TRBD2	TRBJ2-1	TGTGCCAGCAGCCCGACTAGCGGGAGAGGGGGTGAGCAGTTCTTC	CASSPTSGRGGEQFF
TRBV29-1	few	.	TRBJ1-1	TGCAGCGCCCGAATGACTGATCGAGGGACTGAAGCTTTCTTT	CSARMTDRGTEAFF
TRBV29-1	many	.	TRBJ1-1	TGCAGCGTTCGGGACGTCGAAGCTTTCTTT	CSVRDVEAFF
TRBV10-3	.	.	TRBJ2-3	TGTGCCATCAGTGAGTCGGTAGGGACAGATACGCAGTATTTT	CAISESVGTDTQYF
TRBV5-8	.	.	TRBJ1-6	TGTGCCAGCAGCGACAGTAATATTTCCCCCGATTCACCCCTCCACTTT	CASSDSNISPDSPLHF
TRBV30	few	TRBD2	TRBJ2-1	TGTGCCTGGAGTCCAGGGACGGGGGGGGAGCAGTTCTTC	CAWSPGTGGEQFF
TRBV7-9	many	.	TRBJ2-3	TGTGCCAGCAGACGACCTCGAGTCACAGATACGCAGTATTTT	CASRRPRVTDTQYF
TRBV18	.	.	TRBJ2-7	TGTGCCAGCTCACCACCGTCCGGGAGCTTGGGGGAGCAGTACTTC	CASSPPSGSLGEQYF
TRBV6-2/TRBV6-3	many	TRBD2	TRBJ2-2	TGTGCCAGCCTACCTACCGGATTGGGGGGGAGCGGGGAGCTGTTTTTT	CASLPTGLGGSGELFF
TRBV6-5	.	TRBD1	TRBJ1-2	TGTGCCAGCAGTTCCTTGGGACAGGGTGACTATGGCTACACCTTC	CASSSLGQGDYGYTF
TRBV15	.	.	TRBJ2-5	TGTGCCACCAGCAGAGATCGGGGGGCTAGCGGAACCCAAGAGACCCAGTACTTC	CATSRDRGASGTQETQYF
TRBV7-9	.	TRBD2	TRBJ2-1	TGTGCCCGGTCGGGGGGGGTCAGGGGAGAGCAGTTCTTC	CARSGGVRGEQFF
TRBV29-1	.	TRBD2	TRBJ2-1	TGCAGCGTTAAAAGGACTAGCGGGAGTATCAATGAGCAGTTCTTC	CSVKRTSGSINEQFF
TRBV5-1	.	.	TRBJ1-3	TGCGCCAGCAGCCCACGGGGGGTGGAAAACACCATATATTTT	CASSPRGVENTIYF
TRBV19	few	.	TRBJ1-1	TGTGCCAGTAGTTCACCCGGAGAAACAGATGAAGCTTTCTTT	CASSSPGETDEAFF
TRBV12-3/TRBV12-4	.	TRBD2	TRBJ2-1	TGTGCCAGCAGCCCTAGCGGGAGATTCTATGAGCAGTTCTTC	CASSPSGRFYEQFF
TRBV5-4	.	TRBD1	TRBJ2-2	TGTGCCAGCAGCTTGATGGGGACAGCCACCGGGGAGCTGTTTTTT	CASSLMGTATGELFF